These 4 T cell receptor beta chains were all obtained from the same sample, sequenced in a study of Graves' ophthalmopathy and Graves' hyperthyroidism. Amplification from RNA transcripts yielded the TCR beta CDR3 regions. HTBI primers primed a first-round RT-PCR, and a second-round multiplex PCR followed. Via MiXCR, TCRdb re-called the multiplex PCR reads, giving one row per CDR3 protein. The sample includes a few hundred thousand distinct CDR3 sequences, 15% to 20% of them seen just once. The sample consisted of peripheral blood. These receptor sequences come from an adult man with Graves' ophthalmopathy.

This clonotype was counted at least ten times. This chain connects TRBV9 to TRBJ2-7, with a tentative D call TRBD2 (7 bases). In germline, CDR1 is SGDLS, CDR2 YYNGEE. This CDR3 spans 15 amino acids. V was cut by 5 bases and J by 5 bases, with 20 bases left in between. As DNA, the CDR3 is TGTGCCAGCAGTCGGGGGGCAGGAGGACCTCACGAGCAGTACTTC. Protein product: CASSRGAGGPHEQYF.

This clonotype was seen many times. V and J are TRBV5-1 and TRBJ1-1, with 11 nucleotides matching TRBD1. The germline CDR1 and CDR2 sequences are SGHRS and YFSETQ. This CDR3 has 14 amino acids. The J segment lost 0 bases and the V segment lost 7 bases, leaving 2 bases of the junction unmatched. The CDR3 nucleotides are TGCGCCAGCGGGACAGGGGGATTGAACACTGAAGCTTTCTTT. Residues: CASGTGGLNTEAFF.

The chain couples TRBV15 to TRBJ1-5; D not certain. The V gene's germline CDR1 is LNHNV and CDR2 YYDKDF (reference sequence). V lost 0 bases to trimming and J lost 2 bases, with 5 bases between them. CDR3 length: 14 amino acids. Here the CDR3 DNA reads TGTGCCACCAGCAGAGAGGTGGGCAATCAGCCCCAGCATTTT. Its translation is CATSREVGNQPQHF.

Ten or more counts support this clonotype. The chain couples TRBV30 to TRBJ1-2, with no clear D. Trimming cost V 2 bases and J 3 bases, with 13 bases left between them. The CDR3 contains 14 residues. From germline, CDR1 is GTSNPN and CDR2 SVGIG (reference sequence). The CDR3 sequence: CAWSLGGRDYGYTF. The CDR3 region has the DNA TGTGCCTGGAGTCTCGGTGGGCGCGACTATGGCTACACCTTC.